The clone carrying this T cell receptor beta chain was found a few times. With 3 bases clipped from V and 1 base from J, the junction kept 5 bases outside the gene matches. The germline CDR1 and CDR2 sequences are SGHRS and YFSETQ. The CDR3 sequence is 16 residues long. This sample stems from a study of blood T cell repertoires in COVID-19. Study-wide background: T cells, B-cell-depleted T cells, or PBMCs provided the cDNA or gDNA that served as material.

Clones were sequenced by immunoSEQ multiplex PCR, and TCRdb holds only the in-frame ones, with some missing. The sample lists about 410,000 clones, about nine tenths seen once, with approximately 1.4% in the top ten. The receptor was isolated from a woman aged 25-40 years with active or convalescent COVID-19. The chain is built from TRBV5-1 and TRBJ2-1; 9 bases agree with TRBD1. What was sequenced was peripheral blood. This CDR3 is CASSSGQGRSYNEQFF. CDR3 in DNA: TGCGCCAGCAGCTCGGGACAGGGCCGGTCCTACAATGAGCAGTTCTTC.